This T cell receptor beta chain derives from a study of lymphopenia after photon versus proton radiotherapy. Profiled with immunoSEQ multiplex PCR; TCRdb holds only in-frame clones, not every one. The sample has 65,000 to 75,000 clones, 87% seen once; the top ten hold 10% to 11%. V lost 5 bases, J lost 7 bases, and 11 bases stayed unmatched. The CDR3 spans 15 residues. Germline V gene data show CDR1 as SGHTS and CDR2 as YDEGEE. Regarding the study as a whole: After the lymphocyte nadir, photon-treated repertoires showed oligoclonal expansion, especially of CD8+ Temra cells.

Regarding this clone: Its target is not known.

The chain is built from TRBV5-8 and TRBJ2-2, with 7 bases matching TRBD2. Material: peripheral blood, obtained from a patient treated with proton-based radiotherapy. The TCR sequence derives from an older man with esophageal cancer. CDR3 sequence reads: CASRSGAVFIGELFF. CDR3 DNA: TGTGCCAGCAGGAGCGGGGCTGTTTTTATCGGGGAGCTGTTTTTT.